This passage covers 7 T cell receptor beta chains from one sample sequenced in a study of T cell clonotyping in hematopoietic cell transplantation. This table comes from immunoSEQ multiplex PCR, and its TCRdb copy is limited to in-frame clones, with some not included. The profile shows over 25,000 clones, around 90% of them singletons. Sequenced material: PBMCs, taken 100 days after allogeneic stem cell transplant. Receptors originate from a female patient aged 45 to 65 who had an allogeneic stem cell transplant from a related donor, so the T cells may come from the graft donor. Some clones in this sample may be carry-over from other donors' samples.

The chain is built from TRBV30 and TRBJ1-2; D remains unclear. The V end lost 4 bases, the J end lost 2 bases, and 17 bases lay between the germline ends. This CDR3 is built from 15 residues. CDR1 and CDR2 from the germline V gene are GTSNPN and SVGIG (reference sequence). The CDR3 DNA follows: TGTGCCTGGACTGACCCTCCCTTGGTCAACTATGGCTACACCTTC. Amino acid sequence: CAWTDPPLVNYGYTF.

The gene calls are TRBV2 and TRBJ1-2, with D tentatively TRBD1 (5 bases). The V end was cut by 9 bases, the J end by 5 bases, with 13 bases between. Germline-derived CDR1 and CDR2 are SNHLY and FYNNEI. The CDR3 extends over 12 amino acids. The DNA of the CDR3 is TGTGCCAGTCAGGGCTTTCTATATGGCTACACCTTC. Translation gives CASQGFLYGYTF.

This chain links TRBV2 with TRBJ2-3; D is undetermined. The CDR3 covers 12 residues. V lost 4 bases and J lost 0, with 2 bases in between. Germline V gene lookup returns CDR1 SNHLY and CDR2 FYNNEI. Here the CDR3 reads CASSASTDTQYF. DNA of the CDR3: TGTGCCAGCAGTGCAAGCACAGATACGCAGTATTTT.

The rearrangement links TRBV5-3 to TRBJ2-3, with no clear D. TRBV5-3 is an open reading frame, and its role is uncertain. Trimming shortened V by 8 bases and J by 5 bases, and 15 bases separated the two germline ends. This CDR3 region has 13 residues. DNA of the CDR3: TGTGCCAGCAGCCCCCGGGCACTAGATACGCAGTATTTT. Its translation: CASSPRALDTQYF.

The chain couples TRBV5-4 to TRBJ2-1; 7 bases are a match to TRBD1. This CDR3 spans 18 amino acids. The ends lost 4 bases at V and 0 bases at J; junction bases unmatched: 13. The germline V gene has CDR1 SGHNT and CDR2 YYREEE (reference sequence). The CDR3: CASSTAKGAGTSYNEQFF. CDR3 DNA: TGTGCCAGCAGCACCGCCAAGGGGGCAGGTACCTCCTACAATGAGCAGTTCTTC.

CDR3 bases: TGCAGCGATTCAGAGGGGGGGAACACTGAAGCTTTCTTT. It yields the protein CSDSEGGNTEAFF. This chain connects TRBV29-1 to TRBJ1-1; a weak D match, TRBD1 (6 bases). CDR1 is SQVTM and CDR2 is ANQGSEA in the germline V gene. This CDR3 is built from 13 residues. Trimming stripped 7 bases from V and 1 base from J, with 13 bases between.

The rearrangement links TRBV5-5 to TRBJ1-4; D perhaps matches TRBD1 (6 bases). The CDR3 is 16 residues long. Per germline, CDR1 SGHKS and CDR2 YYEKEE (reference sequence). Trimming stripped 4 bases from V and 1 base from J, with 14 bases between. The chain's CDR3 is CASSPPEGGTNEKLFF. CDR3 sequence (DNA): TGTGCCAGCAGCCCCCCTGAAGGGGGAACTAATGAAAAACTGTTTTTT.